A selection of T cell receptor beta chains follows, all from one sample in a study of blood T cells in healthy people across ages. Via MiXCR, TCRdb re-called the 5' RACE reads, giving one row per CDR3 protein. The sample has some 900,000 distinct CDR3 sequences; roughly 52% are singletons. Material: blood. All receptors come from a man aged 30 to 39 in good health. CDR3s include the opening cysteine and the closing phenylalanine or tryptophan. A D gene is named only where the DNA matches it firmly. Part of the rows lack a size; the others show once, few, many or a class for expanded clones.

length	D	size	V	J	DNA	CDR3
18	NA	NA	TRBV3-1	TRBJ1-4	TGTGCCAGCAGCCAAGAGAAGGTTGAGAAACAGAACAATGAAAAACTGTTTTTT	CASSQEKVEKQNNEKLFF
13	TRBD1	once	TRBV10-3	TRBJ1-1	TGTGCCATCATGGGACAGGGGTCTTCTGAAGCTTTCTTT	CAIMGQGSSEAFF
14	TRBD1	once	TRBV7-9	TRBJ1-6	TGTGCCAGCAGCTTCCAGGGGGTATACTCACCCCTCCACTTT	CASSFQGVYSPLHF
11	NA	NA	TRBV24-1	TRBJ2-7	TGTGCCACCAGTGCCTTCGGCGAGCAGTACTTC	CATSAFGEQYF
16	NA	NA	TRBV9	TRBJ1-6	TGTGCCAGCAGCGTAGCTGTCAACTCCTATAATTCACCCCTCCACTTT	CASSVAVNSYNSPLHF
15	NA	NA	TRBV20-1	TRBJ2-1	TGCAGTGCCCAATCGGGGGACAACTCCTACAATGAGCAGTTCTTC	CSAQSGDNSYNEQFF
15	NA	NA	TRBV3-1	TRBJ2-7	TGTGCCAGCAGCCAAGACAGTCAGAGGACCTACGAGCAGTACTTC	CASSQDSQRTYEQYF
15	NA	few	TRBV3-1	TRBJ2-7	TGTGCCAGCAGCCCAAGTACGGGGGCTACCTACGAGCAGTACTTC	CASSPSTGATYEQYF
13	NA	NA	TRBV7-2	TRBJ2-3	TGTGCCAGCAGGTCCCCCCCCGCAGATACGCAGTATTTT	CASRSPPADTQYF
16	TRBD2	NA	TRBV27	TRBJ2-7	TGTGCCAGCAGTTCCCTGGAGCGGGGGGATCTCTACGAGCAGTACTTC	CASSSLERGDLYEQYF
16	NA	NA	TRBV12-3/TRBV12-4	TRBJ2-3	TGTGCCAGCAGTTTACTGGGGGCCCTAGGCACAGATACGCAGTATTTT	CASSLLGALGTDTQYF
13	NA	NA	TRBV4-1	TRBJ1-5	TGCGCCAGCAGCTCAAGGATCAATCAGCCCCAGCATTTT	CASSSRINQPQHF
14	NA	NA	TRBV5-1	TRBJ1-1	TGCGCCAGCAGCTTCAGGGGCGCGGGGACTGAAGCTTTCTTT	CASSFRGAGTEAFF
14	NA	NA	TRBV6-5	TRBJ2-1	TGTGCCAGCAGTTACGGCCGAGGGACCAATGAGCAGTTCTTC	CASSYGRGTNEQFF
13	NA	NA	TRBV3-1	TRBJ1-1	TGTACCAGCAGCCAAGTGGAGGGGCCTGAAGCTTTCTTT	CTSSQVEGPEAFF
15	NA	NA	TRBV5-1	TRBJ2-7	TGCGCCAGCAGCTTGGTCAGCGGCGGGGATCGAGAGCAGTACTTC	CASSLVSGGDREQYF
15	NA	few	TRBV24-1	TRBJ2-3	TGTGCCACCAGTGATTTGCTGGGGATGGCAGATACGCAGTATTTT	CATSDLLGMADTQYF
15	NA	NA	TRBV4-3	TRBJ1-2	TGCGCCAGCAGCCAAGATCGGGGGGAGAACTATGGCTACACCTTC	CASSQDRGENYGYTF
14	NA	NA	TRBV5-1	TRBJ1-5	TGCGCCAGCAGCTCCGCCGGCGAAGATCAGCCCCAGCATTTT	CASSSAGEDQPQHF
13	NA	NA	TRBV20-1	TRBJ1-1	TGCAGTGCTAGAGTAGGCCCGCGCAGGGAGAATTTCTTT	CSARVGPRRENFF
13	NA	once	TRBV6-2/TRBV6-3	TRBJ1-3	TGTGCCAGCAGTCCGACTGAGGAAAACACCATATATTTT	CASSPTEENTIYF
20	TRBD2	NA	TRBV7-2	TRBJ2-1	TGTGCCAGCAGCTCGCGGTCCGGGACTAGCGGGGGGGGCTCCTACAATGAGCAGTTCTTC	CASSSRSGTSGGGSYNEQFF
14	TRBD1	few	TRBV12-3/TRBV12-4	TRBJ1-2	TGTGCCAGCAGGGGACAGGGGTTCAACTATGGCTACACCTTC	CASRGQGFNYGYTF
15	NA	NA	TRBV6-5	TRBJ1-4	TGTGTCAGCAGTTCCGACAGGTCAACTAATGAAAAACTGTTTTTT	CVSSSDRSTNEKLFF
16	TRBD1	NA	TRBV7-9	TRBJ1-2	TGTGCCAGCAGCCTACTAGACAGGGCTGGTAACTATGGCTACACCTTC	CASSLLDRAGNYGYTF
15	TRBD1	NA	TRBV20-1	TRBJ2-5	TGCAGTGCTAGAGTACCGGCAGGGGGTGAAGAGACCCAGTACTTC	CSARVPAGGEETQYF
15	NA	few	TRBV6-2/TRBV6-3	TRBJ1-2	TGTGCCAGCTTGCGCGCCGGGGTCCCTCCCTATGGCTACACCTTC	CASLRAGVPPYGYTF